This record concerns one T cell receptor beta chain sequence. J was trimmed by 5 bases and V by 6 bases; bases with no gene match: 4. Germline loops: CDR1 MNHEY, CDR2 SMNVEV (reference sequence). CDR3 length: 14 amino acids. The source of the sample is a study of shared clonotypes between healthy human individuals. Some clones are missing from TCRdb's copy, which holds only in-frame ones; the method was immunoSEQ multiplex PCR. The repertoire holds about 960,000 clones, with about 80% as singletons. This clonotype was sampled from a man younger than 30 in good health. Sequencing was carried out using memory CD4+ T cells sorted from blood. Subset: CD45RA-negative fraction. The chain couples TRBV27 to TRBJ1-4; 9 bases match TRBD1. In DNA, the CDR3 is TGTGCCAGCAGAACAGGGGGCGGGAATGAAAAACTGTTTTTT. Protein sequence: CASRTGGGNEKLFF.